A single sample is the source of the 32 T cell receptor beta chains below, sequenced in a study of HIV-infected patients and healthy controls. TCRdb ran MiXCR on the 5' RACE reads and lists one entry per CDR3 protein. The sample shows about 64,000 distinct CDR3 sequences, roughly 21% of them seen only once. What was sequenced was CD4+ T cells from blood. These receptors were collected from a human donor in good health.

A few counts support this clonotype. The gene calls are TRBV10-2 and TRBJ1-2; no firm D call. The germline V gene has CDR1 WSHSY and CDR2 SAAADI. There are 13 residues in the CDR3. Trimming took 5 bases from V and 6 from J, leaving 13 bases between them. The CDR3, as DNA: TGCGCCAGCAGTCCGACGGATTCGAATGGCTACACCTTC. Residues: CASSPTDSNGYTF.

The chain couples TRBV12-3 or TRBV12-4 to TRBJ2-5; D possibly corresponds to TRBD1 (6 bases). Trimming cost V 3 bases and J 0 bases, with 17 bases left between them. The CDR3 length is 17 residues. The CDR3 loop reads CASSLGAGGGYQETQYF. In DNA form, the CDR3 reads TGTGCCAGCAGTTTGGGGGCCGGTGGCGGTTACCAAGAGACCCAGTACTTC.

The rearrangement joins TRBV19 to TRBJ2-3, with 7 bases fitting TRBD1. Germline trimming cut 4 bases from V and 1 base from J; bases unmatched to any gene: 5. Germline V CDR1 and CDR2: LNHDA, SQIVND (reference sequence). This CDR3 contains 15 residues. The DNA of the CDR3 is TGTGCCAGTAGTACCAGGACAGGAGGCACAGATACGCAGTATTTT. It codes for CASSTRTGGTDTQYF.

This clonotype came up a few times. The chain links TRBV6-5 to TRBJ2-1; 9 nucleotides align to TRBD2. The V and J ends lost 2 bases and 5 bases, in that order; junction bases with no gene match: 7. The CDR3 runs 16 residues. Germline V gene lookup returns CDR1 MNHEY and CDR2 SVGAGI. The DNA of the CDR3 is TGTGCCAGCAGTTACCTTAGCGGGAGCGAAGACAATGAGCAGTTCTTC. Its protein is CASSYLSGSEDNEQFF.

The chain carries TRBV7-3 and TRBJ2-3; D remains unclear. The CDR3 spans 14 residues. Germline CDR1 is SGHTA and CDR2 is FQGTGA. Trimming took 8 bases from V and 6 from J, leaving 18 bases between them. CDR3 amino acids: CASGQASRLDTQYF. The CDR3 DNA reads TGTGCCAGCGGGCAAGCATCCCGGCTGGATACGCAGTATTTT.

This chain links TRBV20-1 with TRBJ2-7; D may match TRBD1 or TRBD2 (5 bases each). Germline-derived CDR1 and CDR2 are DFQATT and SNEGSKA (reference sequence). This CDR3 region has 14 residues. V was shortened by 4 bases and J by 1 base, with 14 bases between the two germline ends. The CDR3 sequence: CSATGTGSSYEQYF. In nucleotides, the CDR3 is TGCAGTGCTACCGGGACGGGGAGTTCCTACGAGCAGTACTTC.

The V and J genes are TRBV11-2 and TRBJ2-3; 11 bases align to TRBD2. V lost 5 bases to trimming and J lost 11 bases; unmatched junction nucleotides: 15. The CDR3 covers 16 residues. Germline CDR1 and CDR2: SGHAT and FQNNGV. CDR3 region: CASSTGTSGSRGVQYF. The CDR3 nucleotides are TGTGCCAGCAGCACTGGGACTAGCGGTTCTCGGGGAGTGCAGTATTTT.

This clonotype was counted many times. The V and J genes are TRBV20-1 and TRBJ2-5; 8 bases map to TRBD1. V shed 6 bases, J shed 1 base, and the junction held 7 bases outside the gene matches. The CDR3 is 14 amino acids. Germline V gene lookup returns CDR1 DFQATT and CDR2 SNEGSKA (reference sequence). The CDR3 region has the DNA TGCAGTGCAGGGAAAGGACAGGGCCAAGAGACCCAGTACTTC. Amino acids: CSAGKGQGQETQYF.

This clonotype was observed at least ten times. The rearrangement joins TRBV7-2 to TRBJ2-5; a possible D gene is TRBD1 (6 bases). The CDR3 has 15 amino acids. Germline V gene sequence: CDR1 SGHTA, CDR2 FQGNSA. Deletions cut 0 bases from V and 5 bases from J, with 13 bases between. The CDR3: CASSLAPAGVETQYF. The CDR3 DNA sequence: TGTGCCAGCAGCTTAGCTCCTGCAGGGGTGGAGACCCAGTACTTC. Variable domain in full (rest from reference TRBV7-2 and TRBJ2-5): GAGVSQSPSNKVTEKGKDVELRCDPISGHTALYWYRQSLGQGLEFLIYFQGNSAPDKSGLPSDRFSAERTGGSVSTLTIQRTQQEDSAVYLCASSLAPAGVETQYFGPGTRLLVL.

This clonotype has a count of ten or more. The CDR3 loop is CSVGVKGVGEQFF. DNA of the CDR3: TGCAGCGTTGGGGTTAAGGGAGTTGGTGAGCAGTTCTTC. This chain uses TRBV29-1 with TRBJ2-1, with D perhaps TRBD2 (5 bases). The CDR3 totals 13 residues. Germline CDR1 SQVTM, CDR2 ANQGSEA. V lost 4 bases, J lost 9 bases, and 16 bases lay in between.

This clonotype was seen ten or more times. Here the CDR3 DNA reads TGTGCCAGCAGCGGAACAGGGGGGGTGAGGGCAGATACGCAGTATTTT. It is translated as CASSGTGGVRADTQYF. This chain connects TRBV7-8 to TRBJ2-3, with a tentative D call TRBD1 (8 bases). Per germline, CDR1 SGHVS and CDR2 FQNEAQ. CDR3 length: 16 residues. V gave up 5 bases and J gave up 4 bases, with 19 bases separating them.

This clonotype was recorded a few times. The chain recombines TRBV4-3 with TRBJ1-6, with 8 bases identical to TRBD1. Trimming took 1 base from V and 6 from J; bases not matched to a gene: 2. CDR1 LGHNA and CDR2 YSLEER come from the germline V gene. CDR3 length: 15 residues. CDR3 sequence (DNA): TGCGCCAGCAGCCAAGGGGACAGGATTAATTCACCCCTCCACTTT. It yields the protein CASSQGDRINSPLHF.

The CDR3 reads CASSYSVRVRELFF. The CDR3 bases are TGTGCCAGCAGTTACTCGGTCCGGGTCCGGGAGCTGTTTTTT. The chain uses TRBV6-5 and TRBJ2-2, with D unresolved. CDR1 is MNHEY and CDR2 is SVGAGI in the germline V gene. The CDR3 length is 14 residues. Trimming removed 0 bases from V and 9 bases from J, with 11 bases in between.

This clonotype was seen a handful of times. The rearrangement links TRBV7-8 to TRBJ2-7, with D uncertain. Germline lookup yields CDR1 SGHVS and CDR2 FQNEAQ. CDR3 length: 14 residues. V gave up 1 base and J gave up 1 base, with 8 bases separating them. As DNA, the CDR3 is TGTGCCAGCAGCTTAGTTTGGGAATCCTACGAGCAGTACTTC. This encodes CASSLVWESYEQYF.

This clonotype showed up just a few times. The chain is built from TRBV10-3 and TRBJ1-5; the D is unclear. Trimming removed 5 bases from V and 6 bases from J, with 14 bases in between. The CDR3 spans 14 residues. In germline, CDR1 is ENHRY, CDR2 SYGVKD. The DNA of the CDR3 is TGTGCCATCAGTCCTATTTCGAGTGGTCAGCCCCAGCATTTT. This sequence encodes CAISPISSGQPQHF.

The chain carries TRBV14 and TRBJ2-2; 12 bases agree with TRBD2. V shed 2 bases, J shed 1 base, and the junction held 2 bases outside the gene matches. This CDR3 has 17 amino acids. The germline gives CDR1 SGHDN, CDR2 FVKESK. CDR3 amino acids: CASSQPTSGRNTGELFF. CDR3 nucleotides: TGTGCCAGCAGCCAACCGACTAGCGGGAGGAACACCGGGGAGCTGTTTTTT.

This clonotype was picked up a small number of times. This chain links TRBV9 with TRBJ2-3, with D maybe TRBD2 (7 bases). Germline V gives CDR1 SGDLS, CDR2 YYNGEE. The CDR3 is 17 residues long. V gave up 4 bases and J gave up 3 bases, with 21 bases separating them. The chain's CDR3 is CASSPQGAGAKTDTQYF. CDR3 in DNA: TGTGCCAGCAGCCCCCAAGGGGCGGGGGCTAAGACAGATACGCAGTATTTT.

This clonotype was observed a few times. This sequence joins TRBV2 and TRBJ2-5; 9 bases match TRBD1. The length of the CDR3 is 14 residues. CDR1 SNHLY and CDR2 FYNNEI come from the germline V gene. V gave up 5 bases and J gave up 2 bases; unmatched junction bases: 3. CDR3 sequence reads: CASSRDRGQETQYF. The DNA of the CDR3 is TGTGCCAGCAGTCGCGACAGGGGGCAAGAGACCCAGTACTTC.

In its sample, this clonotype was seen many times. The chain combines TRBV2 with TRBJ1-1; D might be TRBD1 (6 bases). CDR1 SNHLY and CDR2 FYNNEI come from the germline V gene. Trimming took 2 bases from V and 8 from J, leaving 12 bases between them. The CDR3 totals 13 residues. In DNA, the CDR3 is TGTGCCAGCAGTGAACGGGGGGCCATCGAAGCTTTCTTT. Protein: CASSERGAIEAFF.

This clonotype was seen ten or more times. The V call is TRBV6-6, the J call TRBJ2-2; the match to TRBD2 covers 11 bases. CDR1 MNHNY and CDR2 SVGAGI come from the germline V gene (reference sequence). The CDR3 extends over 20 amino acids. V was clipped by 0 bases and J by 0 bases; unmatched bases: 9. The CDR3 region is CASSYSSGRAWPTNTGELFF. As DNA, the CDR3 is TGTGCCAGCAGTTACTCTAGCGGGAGGGCTTGGCCGACGAACACCGGGGAGCTGTTTTTT.

This clonotype was recorded a few times. The germline gene is not matched at one end of the junction; a read error may be the cause. The chain has TRBV20-1 and TRBJ2-7; 9 bases match TRBD2. Germline-derived CDR1 and CDR2 are DFQATT and SNEGSKA (reference sequence). The CDR3 is 16 amino acids. CDR3 DNA sequence: TGCAGTGCTCGAGAGTTCCTAGCGGGACGCTCCTACGAGCAGTACTTC. Protein product: CSAREFLAGRSYEQYF.

The rearrangement links TRBV10-3 to TRBJ2-3, with a tentative D call TRBD2 (6 bases). The CDR3 consists of 15 residues. V was cut by 4 bases and J by 0 bases, with 11 bases left in between. CDR1 is ENHRY, CDR2 SYGVKD, per germline. The DNA of the CDR3 is TGTGCCATCAGTGCGCCGGGACTCAGCACAGATACGCAGTATTTT. Its protein is CAISAPGLSTDTQYF.

Worth noting for this clonotype: The germline gene is not matched at one end of the junction; a read error may be the cause. V and J are TRBV29-1 and TRBJ2-3, with 8 positions matching TRBD1. Germline loops: CDR1 SQVTM, CDR2 ANQGSEA. The CDR3 runs 13 residues. The CDR3 sequence is CSVETQGTGTQYF. The CDR3 bases are TGCAGCGTTGAAACACAGGGGACAGGTACGCAGTATTTT.

A few counts support this clonotype. This rearrangement joins TRBV2 to TRBJ2-7; D assignment may be TRBD1 or TRBD2 (5 bases each). There are 13 residues in the CDR3. Deletions cut 6 bases from V and 1 base from J, with 10 bases between. Germline-derived CDR1 and CDR2 are SNHLY and FYNNEI. In DNA form, the CDR3 reads TGTGCCAGCAGCGGGACCGAGTCCTACGAGCAGTACTTC. It translates to CASSGTESYEQYF.

By sample share, this clonotype is medium-sized. The genes are TRBV4-3 and TRBJ1-2, with D possibly TRBD1 on 5 matching bases. This CDR3 has 18 amino acids. Germline-derived CDR1 and CDR2 are LGHNA and YSLEER. V was pared by 0 bases and J by 3 bases, with 20 bases between. In nucleotides, the CDR3 is TGCGCCAGCAGCCAAGATCACAAGAGACAGCCGACCTACTATGGCTACACCTTC. The encoded protein is CASSQDHKRQPTYYGYTF.

Only a few counts were recorded for this clonotype. The chain carries TRBV19 and TRBJ1-2, with TRBD1 matching over 10 bases. Germline values: CDR1 LNHDA, CDR2 SQIVND (reference sequence). The CDR3 length is 13 residues. Unmatched junction bases numbered 2, after V lost 8 bases and J lost 2 bases. The CDR3: CASLDRGNYGYTF. The CDR3 DNA reads as TGTGCCAGTCTGGACAGGGGGAACTATGGCTACACCTTC.

The V gene is TRBV19, the J gene TRBJ1-2; TRBD1 is a possible D gene (5 bases). V gave up 9 bases and J gave up 7 bases, with 21 bases separating them. Germline lookup yields CDR1 LNHDA and CDR2 SQIVND (reference sequence). The CDR3 is 14 amino acids. For the CDR3, the DNA is TGTGCCAGAGAGAGGGGACTCCTTTACTTTGGCTACACCTTC. It specifies CARERGLLYFGYTF.

The table lists this clonotype with a few counts. This chain connects TRBV3-1 to TRBJ1-2, with 8 bases fitting TRBD1. The CDR3 sequence is 15 residues long. The ends lost 4 bases at V and 6 bases at J; junction bases unmatched: 10. The V gene's germline CDR1 is LGHDT and CDR2 YNNKEL (reference sequence). The CDR3 sequence: CASSPTGVPGDGYTF. CDR3 coding DNA: TGTGCCAGCAGCCCGACAGGGGTTCCAGGGGATGGCTACACCTTC.

This clonotype was found a few times. The gene calls are TRBV6-2 or TRBV6-3 and TRBJ1-5; D remains unclear. The CDR3 covers 15 residues. The V end lost 5 bases, the J end lost 0 bases, and 11 bases lay between the germline ends. Germline V gene data show CDR1 as MNHEY and CDR2 as SVGEGT. The CDR3 loop is CASSGMVYSNQPQHF. DNA for the CDR3: TGTGCCAGCAGTGGAATGGTATATAGCAATCAGCCCCAGCATTTT.

This clonotype was observed many times. The rearrangement joins TRBV28 to TRBJ1-1, with D hard to call. The CDR3 totals 11 residues. V was cut by 8 bases and J by 5 bases, with 9 bases left in between. In germline, CDR1 is MDHEN, CDR2 SYDVKM. The CDR3 loop reads CASGGRTEAFF. DNA of the CDR3: TGTGCCAGCGGAGGGAGAACTGAAGCTTTCTTT.

The J gene is TRBJ1-1, the V gene TRBV5-1, with D tentatively TRBD1 (5 bases). Germline V gene sequence: CDR1 SGHRS, CDR2 YFSETQ. Trimming left V 4 bases short and J 4 bases short, with 17 bases between. This CDR3 has 15 amino acids. CDR3 sequence (DNA): TGCGCCAGCAGCCCGGGACCCACTAGGAGCACTGAAGCTTTCTTT. The encoded protein is CASSPGPTRSTEAFF.

This clonotype was recorded many times. The chain joins TRBV2 to TRBJ1-1, with D tentatively TRBD1 (5 bases). The CDR3 totals 14 residues. Per the germline V gene, CDR1 is SNHLY and CDR2 is FYNNEI. V was trimmed by 5 bases and J by 1 base, leaving 11 bases between them. DNA of the CDR3: TGTGCCAGCAGTCAGGGTCTGGGGAACACTGAAGCTTTCTTT. This gives the protein CASSQGLGNTEAFF.